What follows describes a single TCR beta chain. The target antigen is unknown. The data were taken from a study of type 1 regulatory T cells. Study information: T-allo10 is a Tr1-enriched, alloantigen-specific CD4 T cell product made in vitro.

TCRdb used MiXCR to reprocess the reads, holding one entry per CDR3 protein. The sample carries about 23,000 distinct CDR3 sequences, around 43% recorded once. The CDR3 has 17 residues. CDR1 and CDR2 from the germline V gene are SEHNR and FQNEAQ (reference sequence). The V and J ends lost 0 bases and 4 bases respectively, with 16 bases between them. The sequencing input was cultured T cells, either the whole culture or a sorted T cell fraction (not recorded which). The TCR originated in a human donor in good health. The chain is built from TRBV7-9 and TRBJ1-3, with a weak D call TRBD1 (5 bases). The CDR3 DNA is TGTGCCAGCAGCTTAGCGCCGGGGCGCCCGGCGGGAAACACCATATATTTT. Translated: CASSLAPGRPAGNTIYF.